This TCR beta chain appears in the sequencing data of a study of blood T cell repertoires in COVID-19. Across the whole study: Sources were T cells, B-cell-depleted T cells, or PBMCs; the material itself was cDNA or gDNA.

Per the germline V gene, CDR1 is GTSNPN and CDR2 is SVGIG (reference sequence). This CDR3 is built from 13 residues. Trimming removed 1 base at V and 4 bases at J, with 10 bases between. Per the study methods: Estimates of nucleated cell counts were drawn from the amplification of reference gene primers. TCRdb's table, derived via immunoSEQ multiplex PCR, lists solely in-frame clones and lacks some. V and J calls and clone size are those listed in that table; D and trimming were worked out from the DNA. The sample shows 95,000 to 150,000 clones, about 85% of them seen only once. This receptor was obtained from a man older than 75 with acute or convalescent COVID-19. V is TRBV30 and J is TRBJ1-1; possibly TRBD1 for D (5 bases). The sequenced sample consisted of peripheral blood. The CDR3 protein is CAWSGGGTTEAFF. The CDR3 DNA reads as TGTGCCTGGAGTGGCGGAGGGACCACTGAAGCTTTCTTT.